This T cell receptor (beta chain) emerged from a study of OX40 agonist ivuxolimab in advanced cancers. Individuals having autoimmune disease history or systemic immunosuppression were not enrolled. Of note for this clone: Its antigen remains unidentified.

The data were produced by immunoSEQ multiplex PCR, yet TCRdb's version contains in-frame clones alone and is incomplete. The data hold about 67,000 clones, with under 90% observed a single time. The CDR3 has 15 residues. Per germline, CDR1 MNHNS and CDR2 SASEGT. V gave up 6 bases and J gave up 3 bases; unmatched junction bases: 7. Study-wide results and limits: CD4+ and CD8+ blood T cells expanded clonally by week 6 at 0.1 to 3.0 mg/kg.

This chain links TRBV6-1 with TRBJ2-4, with 8 bases lining up with TRBD1. The specimen was CD4+ or CD8+ T cells sorted from blood, collected in a trial of the OX40 agonist ivuxolimab. This receptor was obtained from an adult with an advanced solid tumor such as melanoma, head and neck, liver or kidney cancer. CDR3 sequence reads: CASSSDRVGKNIQYF. As DNA, the CDR3 is TGTGCCAGCAGCTCGGACAGGGTGGGCAAAAACATTCAGTACTTC.